This is a list of T cell receptor beta chains from one sample in a study of T cell repertoires in cytomegalovirus infection. These TCRs are of unknown antigen specificity. Using its own MiXCR run on the reads, TCRdb lists one record per CDR3 protein. This sample has about 220,000 distinct CDR3 sequences, with about 40% found just once. The starting material was CD8+ T cells from cultured PBMCs, obtained from culture after CMV antigen stimulation. The origin of the receptors is a human donor in good health (CMV status not recorded). Some clones in this sample may be carry-over from other donors' samples. Both conserved end residues are part of each CDR3. The D gene is left open where the match is weak. A row's size may be missing; if present it is once, few, many or a size class.

size	V	J	length	D	DNA	CDR3
few	TRBV5-4	TRBJ2-1	16	TRBD2	TGTGCCAGCAGCTGGGGGAGTGCGGGGGGGCCCGATGAGCAGTTCTTC	CASSWGSAGGPDEQFF
many	TRBV6-1	TRBJ2-3	15	TRBD1	TGTGCCAGCAGTCAAATTACAGGGGGCCCAGATACGCAGTATTTT	CASSQITGGPDTQYF
few	TRBV7-9	TRBJ1-4	16	-	TGTGCCAGCAGCTTCGTAGTAGGAAGCGTGAGGGAAAAACTGTTTTTT	CASSFVVGSVREKLFF
-	TRBV24-1	TRBJ2-2	18	TRBD2	TGTGCCACCAGTGATTTGTCGACTAGCGGGACCCTGACCGGGGAGCTGTTTTTT	CATSDLSTSGTLTGELFF
few	TRBV30	TRBJ1-5	14	-	TGTGCCTGGAGTGAAGGGAGTCGCAATCAGCCCCAGCATTTT	CAWSEGSRNQPQHF
-	TRBV20-1	TRBJ1-4	16	-	TGCAGTGCCAGTCGGCCTCTGGGGCACGCTAATGAAAAACTGTTTTTT	CSASRPLGHANEKLFF
few	TRBV4-2	TRBJ2-7	14	-	TGTGCCAGCAGCCAAGAGCAGAGCTCCTACGAGCAGTACTTC	CASSQEQSSYEQYF
-	TRBV6-5	TRBJ1-2	13	-	TGTGCCAGCAGTTACTCGGTCAGGGATGGCTACACCTTC	CASSYSVRDGYTF
-	TRBV6-2/TRBV6-3	TRBJ1-1	16	TRBD1	TGTGCCAGCAGTTACGGGGGGACAGGGGCGGACACTGAAGCTTTCTTT	CASSYGGTGADTEAFF
few	TRBV29-1	TRBJ2-1	17	TRBD2	TGCAGCGTTGAAGGACTAGCGGGAGAAGGGGTCTACAATGAGCAGTTCTTC	CSVEGLAGEGVYNEQFF
few	TRBV27	TRBJ2-3	17	TRBD1	TGTGCCAGTCGACATCGGACAGGACACGTTCGAACAGATACGCAGTATTTT	CASRHRTGHVRTDTQYF
few	TRBV7-2	TRBJ2-7	12	-	TGTGCCAGCAGCTTCACCGGCCGGGAGCAGTACTTC	CASSFTGREQYF
few	TRBV10-2	TRBJ1-5	19	-	TGCGCCAGCAGTGAGTCTGACTCACGGACCCGCAGGCGGTTTCAGCCCCAGCATTTT	CASSESDSRTRRRFQPQHF
few	TRBV29-1	TRBJ2-2	12	-	TGCAGCGTCGAAAGGAACACCGGGGAGCTGTTTTTT	CSVERNTGELFF
-	TRBV27	TRBJ1-1	13	-	TGTGCCAGCAGAGAGACAGGCGGGACTGAAGCTTTCTTT	CASRETGGTEAFF
-	TRBV12-3/TRBV12-4	TRBJ1-2	15	TRBD1	TGTGCCAGCAGTTCTGAGGGACAGGGGGTTGGAGGCTACACCTTC	CASSSEGQGVGGYTF
-	TRBV4-1	TRBJ1-1	15	-	TGCGCCAGCAGCCGTCAGGCCGCATCGGACACTGAAGCTTTCTTT	CASSRQAASDTEAFF
few	TRBV7-4	TRBJ2-3	17	-	TGTGCCAGCAGCCTACAGGGGGGGCCTTCCCTCCCAGATACGCAGTATTTT	CASSLQGGPSLPDTQYF
-	TRBV12-3/TRBV12-4	TRBJ2-7	19	-	TGTGCCAGCAGTCCCGCTTCTAGAGACACAGACACTTCATCCTACGAGCAGTACTTC	CASSPASRDTDTSSYEQYF
few	TRBV11-2	TRBJ2-1	17	TRBD2	TGTGCCAGCAGCTTAGATCAGGCGGGACTAGCCTCCGATGAGCAGTTCTTC	CASSLDQAGLASDEQFF
-	TRBV18	TRBJ1-2	13	TRBD1	TGTGCCAGCTCACCCCTGGACAGGGATGGCTACACCTTC	CASSPLDRDGYTF
-	TRBV6-1	TRBJ2-7	13	-	TGTGCCAGCAGTGAAGGTCCAACCTACGAGCAGTACTTC	CASSEGPTYEQYF
few	TRBV7-9	TRBJ2-7	19	TRBD2	TGTGCCAGCAGCTCACCCGGGACTAGCGGGGGGGCCGTCGACTACGAGCAGTACTTC	CASSSPGTSGGAVDYEQYF
-	TRBV9	TRBJ2-7	14	-	TGTGCCAGCAGCACCCAGGGATTCTCCTACGAGCAGTACTTC	CASSTQGFSYEQYF
-	TRBV28	TRBJ2-7	14	TRBD2	TGTGCCAGCGGATTAGCGGGGAACTCCTACGAGCAGTACTTC	CASGLAGNSYEQYF
few	TRBV6-1	TRBJ2-7	13	-	TGTGCCAGCATGGGGCAGGGTAGGTACGAGCAGTACTTC	CASMGQGRYEQYF
-	TRBV5-1	TRBJ1-5	12	-	TGCGCCAGCAGCTTGGACAGGGCAGTATGGCATTTT	CASSLDRAVWHF
-	TRBV27	TRBJ2-7	15	-	TGTGCCAGCAGTTTAGGCGCAGCTACGATCTACGAGCAGTACTTC	CASSLGAATIYEQYF
-	TRBV7-2	TRBJ2-7	15	-	TGTGCCAGCAGCTTAGGTACGGAAAGCTCCTACGAGCAGTACTTC	CASSLGTESSYEQYF
-	TRBV25-1	TRBJ1-1	17	-	TGTGCCAGCAGTGACCCGACGGAAAGGGCATTGAACACTGAAGCTTTCTTT	CASSDPTERALNTEAFF
-	TRBV13	TRBJ1-6	14	TRBD1	TGTGCCAGCAGCTTGACAGGGGGTAATTCACCCCTCCACTTT	CASSLTGGNSPLHF
-	TRBV6-6	TRBJ1-1	11	-	TGTGCCAGCACCAGGAGTACTGAAGCTTTCTTT	CASTRSTEAFF
-	TRBV18	TRBJ1-4	15	-	TGTGCCAGCTCACCGGGGGACGGCTCTAATGAAAAACTGTTTTTT	CASSPGDGSNEKLFF
few	TRBV7-6	TRBJ2-3	17	TRBD2	TGTGCCAGCAGCTTAGGTCCGGGACTACGACGCACAGATACGCAGTATTTT	CASSLGPGLRRTDTQYF
many	TRBV2	TRBJ2-5	14	-	TGTGCCAGCAATAAGGGGACCCTCCAAGAGACCCAGTACTTC	CASNKGTLQETQYF
few	TRBV19	TRBJ2-2	12	-	TGTGCCATAAGGGTTAACACCGGGGAGCTGTTTTTT	CAIRVNTGELFF
-	TRBV11-3	TRBJ2-2	13	-	TGTGCCAGCAGGTTGGACAGAACCGGGGAGCTGTTTTTT	CASRLDRTGELFF
few	TRBV25-1	TRBJ1-5	13	-	TGTGCCAGCAGTGAATATAATAGTCAGCCCCAGCATTTT	CASSEYNSQPQHF
-	TRBV5-6	TRBJ2-7	16	TRBD2	TGTGCCAGCAGCTTGGCTCAGGCGGGAGGGCAGTACGAGCAGTACTTC	CASSLAQAGGQYEQYF
-	TRBV5-4	TRBJ2-3	15	-	TGTGCCAGCAGCTTAGGGTCTTTGAGCACAGATACGCAGTATTTT	CASSLGSLSTDTQYF
few	TRBV27	TRBJ2-1	14	-	TGTGCCAGCAGTTTTTCAGGTCCCTACAATGAGCAGTTCTTC	CASSFSGPYNEQFF
few	TRBV10-3	TRBJ2-1	19	TRBD2	TGTGCCACCCGGGACCGAAGAACTCGGACTAGCGGGACGGGCAATGAGCAGTTCTTC	CATRDRRTRTSGTGNEQFF
-	TRBV7-3	TRBJ2-5	14	TRBD1	TGTGCCAGCAGCACAACAGGGGGTCGGGAGACCCAGTACTTC	CASSTTGGRETQYF
many	TRBV20-1	TRBJ1-5	16	-	TGCAGTGCTAGTTTTAGGGTCAGCAGGAGCAATCAGCCCCAGCATTTT	CSASFRVSRSNQPQHF
many	TRBV7-9	TRBJ1-2	14	-	TGTGCCAGCAGCTTTGGATCGGAATCGTTCGGCTACACCTTC	CASSFGSESFGYTF
-	TRBV7-2	TRBJ2-7	11	-	TGTGCCAGCAGCTCCCCGTGGGAGCAGTACTTC	CASSSPWEQYF
few	TRBV7-2	TRBJ1-5	14	-	TGTGCCAGCAGCCCGGGGGGTAGCAATCAGCCCCAGCATTTT	CASSPGGSNQPQHF
-	TRBV7-9	TRBJ2-7	12	-	TGTGCCAGCAGCTTTATTAGCAACGAGCAGTACTTC	CASSFISNEQYF
-	TRBV7-3	TRBJ2-3	14	TRBD1	TGTGCCAGGAGACCGGGACAGGGATCAGATACGCAGTATTTT	CARRPGQGSDTQYF
few	TRBV6-1	TRBJ2-3	17	TRBD2	TGTGCCAGCCAAGAACCACTAGCGGGCACTAGCACAGATACGCAGTATTTT	CASQEPLAGTSTDTQYF
-	TRBV5-4	TRBJ2-2	14	-	TGTGCCAGCTTCGGTCAGGCGAACACCGGGGAGCTGTTTTTT	CASFGQANTGELFF
few	TRBV19	TRBJ1-2	12	TRBD1	TGTGCCAGTATGGACAGGAACTATGGCTACACCTTC	CASMDRNYGYTF
-	TRBV30	TRBJ2-5	13	-	TGTGCCTGGAGTAGCCGAAGTGGGGAGACCCAGTACTTC	CAWSSRSGETQYF
few	TRBV7-2	TRBJ2-7	15	TRBD2	TGTGCCAGCAGCTTATGGGAGGGACGGAACTACGAGCAGTACTTC	CASSLWEGRNYEQYF
-	TRBV7-8	TRBJ1-2	14	-	TGTGCCAGCAGCTTAGATAACCCAAACGGGGGCTACACCTTC	CASSLDNPNGGYTF